This entry is about one TCR beta chain. Its antigen is not yet known. Per-base qualities were not stored, and no clone one base away is much larger. These data are taken from a study of chemoradiotherapy in HPV16-positive cancers (dated by TCRdb to between 2021 and 2023). Regarding the study in general: Candidate HPV-specific T-cell clones and common TCR motifs were defined through functional T-cell assays on cells from a couple of HPV16-positive patients. The study set out to ask whether T-cell immunity against the HPV oncoproteins E6 and E7 changes over the course of chemoradiotherapy and whether that immunity affects survival. The candidate HPV-specific TCRs and motifs were subsequently tracked in TCR repertoires obtained from roughly 90 patients with HPV-related cancers.

Library method: the immunoSEQ multiplex PCR assay. TCRdb re-hosts the immuneACCESS table, in-frame sequences only. Its copies lack some clones; in the studies checked, an unresolved V gene accounts for under half of them, and the cause for the rest is not known. This sample comprises around 40,000 clones, 75% to 85% of them detected only once. More than 5% of the sample goes to the ten largest clones. Overall results and qualifications from the work: The functional definition of HPV-specific T cells was derived from only two HPV16-positive patients, and the survival association was reported for HPV16-positive patients. Expansion of candidate HPV-specific clones and E7-related TCR motifs was observed in the tumor microenvironment during treatment, whereas no such expansion was observed for non-HPV-specific T cells. In HPV16-positive patients, expansion of HPV-responsive T cells during chemoradiotherapy was found to be associated with improved recurrence-free survival.

Repertoires were sampled multiple times during chemoradiotherapy, which allowed clonal expansion in the tumor microenvironment to be followed. The receptor was isolated from a human donor with HPV-associated anogenital cancer. This specimen was blood, taken from a patient who underwent chemoradiotherapy.

The DNA sequence reads TGTGCCAGCAGTCAGGAATACGAGCAGTACTTC. Translated, it reads CASSQEYEQYF. The chain was built from TRBV5-6 and TRBJ2-7, with no confidently assigned D gene. CDR1 and CDR2 are read off the germline V gene as SGHDT and YYEEEE. Inclusive of the bounding cysteine and phenylalanine, the CDR3 is 11 residues long. Of all the DNA, just the CDR3 is kept, 33 bases in frame from base 1. Cut back by 5 bases and 4 bases, the V and J ends lie 7 bases apart. The full variable domain, completed from the reference TRBV5-6 and TRBJ2-7 proteins outside the CDR3, reads DAGVTQSPTHLIKTRGQQVTLRCSPKSGHDTVSWYQQALGQGPQFIFQYYEEEERQRGNFPDRFSGHQFPNYSSELNVNALLLGDSALYLCASSQEYEQYFGPGTRLTVT.